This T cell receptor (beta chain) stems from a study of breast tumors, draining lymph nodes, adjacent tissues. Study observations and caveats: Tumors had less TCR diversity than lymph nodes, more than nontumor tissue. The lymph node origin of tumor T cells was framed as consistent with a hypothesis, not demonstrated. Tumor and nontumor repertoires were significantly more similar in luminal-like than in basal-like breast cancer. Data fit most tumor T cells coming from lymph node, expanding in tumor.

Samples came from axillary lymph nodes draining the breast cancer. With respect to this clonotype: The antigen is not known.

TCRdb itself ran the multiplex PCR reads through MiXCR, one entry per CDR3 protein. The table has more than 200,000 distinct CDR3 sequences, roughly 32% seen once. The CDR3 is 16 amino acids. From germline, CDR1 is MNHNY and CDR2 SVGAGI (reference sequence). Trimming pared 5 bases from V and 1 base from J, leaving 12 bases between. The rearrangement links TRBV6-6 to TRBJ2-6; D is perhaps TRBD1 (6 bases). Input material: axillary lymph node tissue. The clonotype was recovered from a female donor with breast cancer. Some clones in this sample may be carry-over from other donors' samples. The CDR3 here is CASSHPTGSGANVLTF. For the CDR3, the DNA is TGTGCCAGCAGTCACCCTACAGGGTCTGGGGCCAACGTCCTGACTTTC.